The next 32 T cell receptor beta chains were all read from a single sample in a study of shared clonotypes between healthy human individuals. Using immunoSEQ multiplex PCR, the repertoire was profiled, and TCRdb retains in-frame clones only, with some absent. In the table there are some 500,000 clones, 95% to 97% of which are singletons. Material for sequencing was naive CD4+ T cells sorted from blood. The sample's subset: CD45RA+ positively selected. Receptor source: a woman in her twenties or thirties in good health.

CDR3 DNA sequence: TGTGCCAGTAGTATAGGGACGGGACAGGACTATGGCTACACCTTC. Translating gives CASSIGTGQDYGYTF. The chain couples TRBV19 to TRBJ1-2, with 8 bases matching TRBD1. Trimming cost V 1 base and J 3 bases; bases outside gene matches: 4. The germline V gene encodes CDR1 LNHDA and CDR2 SQIVND (reference sequence). The CDR3 is 15 residues long.

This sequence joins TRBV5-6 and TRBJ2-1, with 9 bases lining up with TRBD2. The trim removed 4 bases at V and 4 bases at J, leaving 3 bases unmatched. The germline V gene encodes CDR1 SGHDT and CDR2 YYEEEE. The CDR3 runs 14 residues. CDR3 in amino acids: CASSAGGRYNEQFF. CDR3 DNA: TGTGCCAGCAGCGCGGGAGGGCGGTACAATGAGCAGTTCTTC.

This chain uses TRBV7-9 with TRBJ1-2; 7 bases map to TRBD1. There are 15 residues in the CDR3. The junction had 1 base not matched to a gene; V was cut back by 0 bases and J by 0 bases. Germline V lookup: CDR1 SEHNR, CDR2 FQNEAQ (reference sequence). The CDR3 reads CASSLAGGPNYGYTF. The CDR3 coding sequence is TGTGCCAGCAGCTTAGCAGGGGGCCCTAACTATGGCTACACCTTC.

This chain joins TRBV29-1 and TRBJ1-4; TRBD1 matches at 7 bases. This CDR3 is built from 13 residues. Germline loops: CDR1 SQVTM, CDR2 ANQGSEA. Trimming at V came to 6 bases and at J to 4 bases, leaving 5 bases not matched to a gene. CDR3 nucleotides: TGCAGCGTCAAAAGACAGGGTAATGAAAAACTGTTTTTT. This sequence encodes CSVKRQGNEKLFF.

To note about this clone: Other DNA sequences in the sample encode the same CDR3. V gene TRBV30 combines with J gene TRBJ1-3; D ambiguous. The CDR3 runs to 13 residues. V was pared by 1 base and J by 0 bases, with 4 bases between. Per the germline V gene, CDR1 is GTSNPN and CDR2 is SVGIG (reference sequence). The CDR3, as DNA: TGTGCCTGGAGTGGGGGCTCTGGAAACACCATATATTTT. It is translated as CAWSGGSGNTIYF. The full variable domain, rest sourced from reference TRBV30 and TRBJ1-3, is SQTIHQWPATLVQPVGSPLSLECTVEGTSNPNLYWYRQAAGRGLQLLFYSVGIGQISSEVPQNLSASRPQDRQFILSSKKLLLSDSGFYLCAWSGGSGNTIYFGEGSWLTVV.

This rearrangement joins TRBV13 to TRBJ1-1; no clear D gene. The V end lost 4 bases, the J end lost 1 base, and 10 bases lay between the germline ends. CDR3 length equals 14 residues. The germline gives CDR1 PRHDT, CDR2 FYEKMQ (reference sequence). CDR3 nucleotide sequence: TGTGCCAGCAGCTACCTTAGACCGAACACTGAAGCTTTCTTT. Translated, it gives CASSYLRPNTEAFF.

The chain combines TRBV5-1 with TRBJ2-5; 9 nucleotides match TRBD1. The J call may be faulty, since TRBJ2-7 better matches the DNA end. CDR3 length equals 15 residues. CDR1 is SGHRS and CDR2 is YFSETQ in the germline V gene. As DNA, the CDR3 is TGCGCCAGCAGCTCCGCGACAGGGGGAACCTACGAGCAGTACTTC. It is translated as CASSSATGGTYEQYF.

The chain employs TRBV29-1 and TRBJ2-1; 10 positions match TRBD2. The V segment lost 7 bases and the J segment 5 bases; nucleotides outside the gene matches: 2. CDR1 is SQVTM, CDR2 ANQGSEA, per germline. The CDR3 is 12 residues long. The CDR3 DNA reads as TGCAGCGGCCTAGCGGGAGACAATGAGCAGTTCTTC. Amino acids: CSGLAGDNEQFF.

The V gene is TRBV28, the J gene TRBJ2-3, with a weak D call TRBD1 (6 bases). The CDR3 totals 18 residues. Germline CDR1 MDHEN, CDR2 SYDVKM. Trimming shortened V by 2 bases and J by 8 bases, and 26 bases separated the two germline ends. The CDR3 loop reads CASSLATSGGRAQGTQYF. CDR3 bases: TGTGCCAGCAGTTTAGCAACATCGGGCGGAAGGGCACAGGGTACGCAGTATTTT.

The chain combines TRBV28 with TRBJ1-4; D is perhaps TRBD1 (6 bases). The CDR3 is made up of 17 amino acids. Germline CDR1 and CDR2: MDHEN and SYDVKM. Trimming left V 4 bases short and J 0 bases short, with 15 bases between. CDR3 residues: CASSSAGASATNEKLFF. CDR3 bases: TGTGCCAGCAGTTCCGCAGGGGCGTCTGCAACTAATGAAAAACTGTTTTTT.

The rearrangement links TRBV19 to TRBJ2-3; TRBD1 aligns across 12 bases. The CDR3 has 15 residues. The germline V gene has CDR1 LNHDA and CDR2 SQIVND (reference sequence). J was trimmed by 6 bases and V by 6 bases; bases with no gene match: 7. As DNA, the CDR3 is TGTGCCAGTAGAATGGGACAGGGGGCGATTGATACGCAGTATTTT. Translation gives CASRMGQGAIDTQYF.

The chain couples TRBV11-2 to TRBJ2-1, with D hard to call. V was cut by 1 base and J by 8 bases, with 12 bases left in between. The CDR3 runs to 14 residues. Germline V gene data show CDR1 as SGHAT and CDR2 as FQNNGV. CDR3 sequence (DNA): TGTGCCAGCAGCTTAGTTACAAGTCGGGATGAGCAGTTCTTC. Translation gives CASSLVTSRDEQFF.

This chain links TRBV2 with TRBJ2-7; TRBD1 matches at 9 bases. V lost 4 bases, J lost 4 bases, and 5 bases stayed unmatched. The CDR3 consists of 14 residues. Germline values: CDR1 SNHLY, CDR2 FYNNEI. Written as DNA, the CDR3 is TGTGCCAGCAGTGCGAGACAGGGGGGGTACGAGCAGTACTTC. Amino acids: CASSARQGGYEQYF. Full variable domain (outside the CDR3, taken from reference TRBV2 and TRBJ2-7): EPEVTQTPSHQVTQMGQEVILRCVPISNHLYFYWYRQILGQKVEFLVSFYNNEISEKSEIFDDQFSVERPDGSNFTLKIRSTKLEDSAMYFCASSARQGGYEQYFGPGTRLTVT.

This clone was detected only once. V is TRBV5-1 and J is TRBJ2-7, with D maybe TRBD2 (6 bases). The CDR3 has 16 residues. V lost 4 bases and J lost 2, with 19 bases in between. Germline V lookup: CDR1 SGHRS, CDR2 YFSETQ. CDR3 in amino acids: CASSPRPGLKTYEQYF. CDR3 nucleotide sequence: TGCGCCAGCAGCCCAAGACCGGGACTGAAGACCTACGAGCAGTACTTC.

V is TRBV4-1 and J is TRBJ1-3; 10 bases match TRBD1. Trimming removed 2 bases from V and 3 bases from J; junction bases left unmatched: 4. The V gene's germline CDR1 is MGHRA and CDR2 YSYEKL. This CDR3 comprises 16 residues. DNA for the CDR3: TGCGCCAGCAGCCAAAGACAGGGGGCTGGTGGAAACACCATATATTTT. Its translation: CASSQRQGAGGNTIYF.

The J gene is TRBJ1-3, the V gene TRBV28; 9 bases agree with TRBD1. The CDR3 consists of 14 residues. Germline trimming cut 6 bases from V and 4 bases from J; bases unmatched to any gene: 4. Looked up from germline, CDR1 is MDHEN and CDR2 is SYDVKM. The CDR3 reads CASRWDRAGNTIYF. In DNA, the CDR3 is TGTGCCAGCAGGTGGGACAGGGCAGGAAACACCATATATTTT. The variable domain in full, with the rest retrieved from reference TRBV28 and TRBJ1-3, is DVKVTQSSRYLVKRTGEKVFLECVQDMDHENMFWYRQDPGLGLRLIYFSYDVKMKEKGDIPEGYSVSREKKERFSLILESASTNQTSMYLCASRWDRAGNTIYFGEGSWLTVV.

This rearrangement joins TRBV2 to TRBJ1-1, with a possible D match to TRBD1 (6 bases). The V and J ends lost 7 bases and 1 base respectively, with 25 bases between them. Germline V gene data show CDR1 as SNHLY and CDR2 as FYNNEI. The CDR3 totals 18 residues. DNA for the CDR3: TGTGCCAGCAACCCTCACGGGCAGGGGCCAGCAGGGAACACTGAAGCTTTCTTT. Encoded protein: CASNPHGQGPAGNTEAFF.

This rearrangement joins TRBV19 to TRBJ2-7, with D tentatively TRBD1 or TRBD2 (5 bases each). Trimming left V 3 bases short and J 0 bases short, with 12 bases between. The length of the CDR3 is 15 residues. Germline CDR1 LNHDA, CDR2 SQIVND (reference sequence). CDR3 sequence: CASSILWGSSYEQYF. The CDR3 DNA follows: TGTGCCAGTAGTATTCTTTGGGGGAGCTCCTACGAGCAGTACTTC.

The CDR3: CASSLRQAPGETQYF. CDR3 nucleotide sequence: TGTGCCAGTAGTTTACGACAGGCTCCCGGGGAGACCCAGTACTTC. The chain is built from TRBV19 and TRBJ2-5, with a weak D call TRBD1 (6 bases). The CDR3 is 15 residues long. The V end lost 5 bases, the J end lost 5 bases, and 18 bases lay between the germline ends. Germline assignment: CDR1 LNHDA and CDR2 SQIVND (reference sequence).

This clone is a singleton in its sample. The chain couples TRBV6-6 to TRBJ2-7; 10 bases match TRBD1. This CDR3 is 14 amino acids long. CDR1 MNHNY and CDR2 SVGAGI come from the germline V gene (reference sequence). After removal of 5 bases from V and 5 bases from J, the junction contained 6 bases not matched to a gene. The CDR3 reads CASSADRGRNEQYF. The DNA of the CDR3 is TGTGCCAGCAGTGCTGACAGGGGGCGGAACGAGCAGTACTTC.

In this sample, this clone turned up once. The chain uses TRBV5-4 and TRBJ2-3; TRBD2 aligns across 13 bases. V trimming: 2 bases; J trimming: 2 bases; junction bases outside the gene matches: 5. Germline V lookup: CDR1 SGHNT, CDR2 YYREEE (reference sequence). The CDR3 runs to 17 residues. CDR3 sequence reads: CASSLRLAGGFTDTQYF. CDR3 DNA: TGTGCCAGCAGCTTACGACTAGCGGGAGGCTTCACAGATACGCAGTATTTT.

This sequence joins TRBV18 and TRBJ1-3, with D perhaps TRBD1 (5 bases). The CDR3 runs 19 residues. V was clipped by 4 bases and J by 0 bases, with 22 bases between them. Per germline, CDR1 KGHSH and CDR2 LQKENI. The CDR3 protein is CASSRRSAPDILSGNTIYF. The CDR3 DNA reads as TGTGCCAGCTCACGACGGTCGGCACCGGACATTCTCTCTGGAAACACCATATATTTT.

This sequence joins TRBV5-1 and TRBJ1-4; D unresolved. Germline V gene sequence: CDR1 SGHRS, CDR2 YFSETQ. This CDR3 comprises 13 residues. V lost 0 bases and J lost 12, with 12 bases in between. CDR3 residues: CASSLDYTMELFF. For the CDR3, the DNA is TGCGCCAGCAGCTTGGACTACACGATGGAACTGTTTTTT.

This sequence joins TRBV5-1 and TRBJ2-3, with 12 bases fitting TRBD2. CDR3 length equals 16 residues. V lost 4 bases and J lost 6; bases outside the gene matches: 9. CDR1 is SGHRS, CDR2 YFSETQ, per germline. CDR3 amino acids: CASSRGLAGSLDTQYF. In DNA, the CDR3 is TGCGCCAGCAGCCGTGGACTAGCGGGGAGTTTGGATACGCAGTATTTT.

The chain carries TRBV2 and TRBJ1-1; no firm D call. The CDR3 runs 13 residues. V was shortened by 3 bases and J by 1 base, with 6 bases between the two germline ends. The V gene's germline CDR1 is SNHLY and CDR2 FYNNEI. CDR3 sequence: CASSDRENTEAFF. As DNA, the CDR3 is TGTGCCAGCAGTGATAGAGAGAACACTGAAGCTTTCTTT.

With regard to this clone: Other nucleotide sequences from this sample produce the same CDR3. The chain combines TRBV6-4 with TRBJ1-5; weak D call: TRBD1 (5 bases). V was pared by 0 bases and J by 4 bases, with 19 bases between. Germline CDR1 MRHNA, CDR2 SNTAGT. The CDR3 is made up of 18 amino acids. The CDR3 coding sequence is TGTGCCAGCAGTGACTCACCGCCCCCGGGACTGAGGAATCAGCCCCAGCATTTT. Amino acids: CASSDSPPPGLRNQPQHF.

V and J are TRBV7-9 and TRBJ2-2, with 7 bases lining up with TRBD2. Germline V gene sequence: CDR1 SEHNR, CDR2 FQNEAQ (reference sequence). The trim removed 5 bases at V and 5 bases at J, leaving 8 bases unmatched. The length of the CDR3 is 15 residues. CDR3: CASSHPSGLTGELFF. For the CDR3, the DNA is TGTGCCAGCAGCCATCCTAGCGGTTTAACCGGGGAGCTGTTTTTT.

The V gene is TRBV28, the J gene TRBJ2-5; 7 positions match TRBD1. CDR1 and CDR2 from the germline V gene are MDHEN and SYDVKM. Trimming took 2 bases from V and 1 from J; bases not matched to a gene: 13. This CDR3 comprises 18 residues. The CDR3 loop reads CASSLITQVYRGQETQYF. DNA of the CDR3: TGTGCCAGCAGTTTAATTACACAGGTTTACAGGGGCCAAGAGACCCAGTACTTC.

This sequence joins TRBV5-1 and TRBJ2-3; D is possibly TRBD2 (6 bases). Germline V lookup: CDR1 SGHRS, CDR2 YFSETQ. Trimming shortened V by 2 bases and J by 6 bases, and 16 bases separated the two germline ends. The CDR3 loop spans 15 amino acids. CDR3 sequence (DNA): TGCGCCAGCAGCTTCTTAGGGACTTTGAGGGATACGCAGTATTTT. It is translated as CASSFLGTLRDTQYF.

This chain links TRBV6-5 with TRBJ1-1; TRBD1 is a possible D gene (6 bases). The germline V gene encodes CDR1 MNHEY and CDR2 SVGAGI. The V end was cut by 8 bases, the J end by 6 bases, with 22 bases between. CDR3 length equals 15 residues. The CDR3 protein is CASQPGGTLPSEAFF. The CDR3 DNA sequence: TGTGCCAGCCAACCGGGGGGGACACTGCCTTCTGAAGCTTTCTTT.

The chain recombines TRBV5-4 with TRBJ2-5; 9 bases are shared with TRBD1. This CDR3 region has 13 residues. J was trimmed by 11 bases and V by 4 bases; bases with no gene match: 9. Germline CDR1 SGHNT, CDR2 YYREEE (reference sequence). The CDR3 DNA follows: TGTGCCAGCAGCATCGGGACAGGGAGGGAGCAGTACTTC. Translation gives CASSIGTGREQYF.

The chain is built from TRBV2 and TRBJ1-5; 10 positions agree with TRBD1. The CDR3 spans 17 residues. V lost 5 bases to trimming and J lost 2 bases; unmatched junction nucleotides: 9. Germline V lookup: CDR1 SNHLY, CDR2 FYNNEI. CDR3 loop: CASSPLKGTGGNQPQHF. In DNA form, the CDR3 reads TGTGCCAGCAGTCCCCTAAAAGGGACAGGGGGCAATCAGCCCCAGCATTTT.